This note documents a single TCR beta chain sequence. This CDR3 contains 15 residues. CDR1 is GTSNPN, CDR2 SVGIG, per germline (reference sequence). Trimming took 0 bases from V and 6 from J; bases not matched to a gene: 8. These data belong to a study of blood T cell repertoires in COVID-19. Produced via immunoSEQ multiplex PCR; TCRdb's table is partial and in-frame only. The sample includes 150,000 or so clones, more than 70% of them seen just once. The sample was peripheral blood. The TCR sequence derives from a woman aged 55-70 years with acute or convalescent COVID-19. The gene calls are TRBV30 and TRBJ1-5; TRBD1 agrees at 7 bases. The CDR3 here is CAWSVPRQGSQPQHF. For the CDR3, the DNA is TGTGCCTGGAGTGTCCCCCGACAGGGAAGTCAGCCCCAGCATTTT. Full variable domain (missing parts from reference TRBV30 and TRBJ1-5): SQTIHQWPATLVQPVGSPLSLECTVEGTSNPNLYWYRQAAGRGLQLLFYSVGIGQISSEVPQNLSASRPQDRQFILSSKKLLLSDSGFYLCAWSVPRQGSQPQHFGDGTRLSIL.